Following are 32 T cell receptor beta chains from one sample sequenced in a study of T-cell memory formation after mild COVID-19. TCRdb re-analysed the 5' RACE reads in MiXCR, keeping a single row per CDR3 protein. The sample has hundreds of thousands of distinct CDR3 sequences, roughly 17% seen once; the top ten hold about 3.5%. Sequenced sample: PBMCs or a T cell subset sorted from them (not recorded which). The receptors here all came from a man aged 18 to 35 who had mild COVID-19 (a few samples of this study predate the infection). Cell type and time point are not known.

This CDR3 is CASSLTPQGANYGYTF. For the CDR3, the DNA is TGTGCCAGCAGCTTAACCCCACAGGGGGCAAACTATGGCTACACCTTC. This rearrangement joins TRBV7-3 to TRBJ1-2; 9 bases align to TRBD1. CDR1 SGHTA and CDR2 FQGTGA come from the germline V gene. The CDR3 runs 16 residues. V was clipped by 0 bases and J by 2 bases; unmatched bases: 4.

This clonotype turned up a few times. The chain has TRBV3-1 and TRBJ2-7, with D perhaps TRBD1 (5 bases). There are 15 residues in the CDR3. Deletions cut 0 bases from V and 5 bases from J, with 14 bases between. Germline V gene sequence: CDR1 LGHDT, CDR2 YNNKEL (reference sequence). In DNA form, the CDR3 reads TGTGCCAGCAGCCAAGATTTTAAGGGGTCCGACGAGCAGTACTTC. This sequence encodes CASSQDFKGSDEQYF.

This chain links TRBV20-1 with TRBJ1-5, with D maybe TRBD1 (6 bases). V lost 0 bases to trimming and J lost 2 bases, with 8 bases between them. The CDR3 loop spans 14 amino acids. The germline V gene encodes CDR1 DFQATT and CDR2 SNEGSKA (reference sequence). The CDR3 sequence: CSAREAGGNQPQHF. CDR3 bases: TGCAGTGCTAGAGAGGCAGGGGGCAATCAGCCCCAGCATTTT.

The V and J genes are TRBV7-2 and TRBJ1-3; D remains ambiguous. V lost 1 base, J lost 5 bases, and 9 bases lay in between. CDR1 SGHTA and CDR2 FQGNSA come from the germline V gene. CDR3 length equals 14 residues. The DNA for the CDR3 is TGTGCCAGCAGCTTAGAATTAGGAAGAAACACCATATATTTT. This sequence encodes CASSLELGRNTIYF.

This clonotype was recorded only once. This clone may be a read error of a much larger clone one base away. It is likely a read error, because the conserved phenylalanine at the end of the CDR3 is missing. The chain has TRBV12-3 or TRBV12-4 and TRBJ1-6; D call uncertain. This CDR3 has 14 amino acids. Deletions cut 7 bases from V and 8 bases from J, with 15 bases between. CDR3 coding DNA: TGTGCCAGCACCAAGGACGGACCATATTCACCCCTCCACCTT. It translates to CASTKDGPYSPLHL.

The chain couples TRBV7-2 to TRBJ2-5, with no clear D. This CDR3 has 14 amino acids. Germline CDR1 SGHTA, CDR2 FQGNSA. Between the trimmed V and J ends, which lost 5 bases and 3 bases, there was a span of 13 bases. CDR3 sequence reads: CASSPRNYEETQYF. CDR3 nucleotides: TGTGCCAGCAGCCCGCGGAACTATGAAGAGACCCAGTACTTC.

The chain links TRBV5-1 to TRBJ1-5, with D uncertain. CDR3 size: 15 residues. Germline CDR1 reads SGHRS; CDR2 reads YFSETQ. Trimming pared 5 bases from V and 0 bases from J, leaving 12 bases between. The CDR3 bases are TGCGCCAGCAGGTCGCAACCAGGTAGCAATCAGCCCCAGCATTTT. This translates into CASRSQPGSNQPQHF.

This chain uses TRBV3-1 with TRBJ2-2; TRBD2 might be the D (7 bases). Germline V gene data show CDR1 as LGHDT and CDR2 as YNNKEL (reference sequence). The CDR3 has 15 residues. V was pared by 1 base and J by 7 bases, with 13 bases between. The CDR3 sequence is CASSQAGGAGGELFF. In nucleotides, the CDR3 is TGTGCCAGCAGCCAAGCGGGGGGCGCAGGCGGGGAGCTGTTTTTT.

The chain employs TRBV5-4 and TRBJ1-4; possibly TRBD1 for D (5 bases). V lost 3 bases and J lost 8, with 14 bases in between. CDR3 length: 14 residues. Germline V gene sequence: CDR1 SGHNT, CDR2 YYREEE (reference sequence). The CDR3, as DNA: TGTGCCAGCAGCTATGGGCAGGGCAGCGAAAAACTGTTTTTT. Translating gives CASSYGQGSEKLFF.

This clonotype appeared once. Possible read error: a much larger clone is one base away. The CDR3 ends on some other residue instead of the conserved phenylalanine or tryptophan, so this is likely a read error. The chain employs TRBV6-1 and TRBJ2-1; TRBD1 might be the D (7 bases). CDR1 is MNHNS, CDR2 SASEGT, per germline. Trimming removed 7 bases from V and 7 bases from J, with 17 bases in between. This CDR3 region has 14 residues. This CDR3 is CASKAGTVGNEQFL. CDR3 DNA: TGTGCCAGCAAGGCGGGGACAGTGGGGAATGAGCAGTTCTTA.

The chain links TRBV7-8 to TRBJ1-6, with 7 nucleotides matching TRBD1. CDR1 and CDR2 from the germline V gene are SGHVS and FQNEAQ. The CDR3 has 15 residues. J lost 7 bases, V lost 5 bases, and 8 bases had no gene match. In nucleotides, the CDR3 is TGTGCCAGCAGCCCCCGACAGGGAGGCAATTCACCCCTCCACTTT. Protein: CASSPRQGGNSPLHF.

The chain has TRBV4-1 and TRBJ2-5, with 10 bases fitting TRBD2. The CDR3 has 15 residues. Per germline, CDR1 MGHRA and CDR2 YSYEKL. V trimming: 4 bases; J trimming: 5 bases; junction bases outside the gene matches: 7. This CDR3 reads CASSLSGLAVETQYF. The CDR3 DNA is TGCGCCAGCAGCCTTTCAGGACTAGCGGTCGAGACCCAGTACTTC.

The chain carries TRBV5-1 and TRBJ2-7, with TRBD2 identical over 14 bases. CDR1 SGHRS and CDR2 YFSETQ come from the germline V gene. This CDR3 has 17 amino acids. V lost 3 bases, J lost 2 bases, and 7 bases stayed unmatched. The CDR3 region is CASSWGTSGGEPYEQYF. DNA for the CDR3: TGCGCCAGCAGCTGGGGGACTAGCGGGGGAGAGCCCTACGAGCAGTACTTC.

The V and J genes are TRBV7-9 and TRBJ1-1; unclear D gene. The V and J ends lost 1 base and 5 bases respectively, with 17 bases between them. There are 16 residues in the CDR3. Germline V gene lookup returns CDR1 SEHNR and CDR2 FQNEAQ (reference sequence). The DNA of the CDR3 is TGTGCCAGCAGCTTAGTATCCATGGGGAAGAGAACTGAAGCTTTCTTT. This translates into CASSLVSMGKRTEAFF.

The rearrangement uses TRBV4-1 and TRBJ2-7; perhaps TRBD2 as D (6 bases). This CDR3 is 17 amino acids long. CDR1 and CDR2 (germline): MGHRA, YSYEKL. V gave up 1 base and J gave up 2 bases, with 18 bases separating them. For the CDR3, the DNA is TGCGCCAGCAGCCAAGGACTAGGGCCCTCTACTCCCTACGAGCAGTACTTC. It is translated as CASSQGLGPSTPYEQYF.

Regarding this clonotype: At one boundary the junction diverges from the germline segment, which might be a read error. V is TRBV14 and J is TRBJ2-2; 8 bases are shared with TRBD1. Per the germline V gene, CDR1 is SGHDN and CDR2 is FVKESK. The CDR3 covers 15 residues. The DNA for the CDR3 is TGTGCCAGCAGTCAAGCACAGGGGGACACCGGGGAGCTGTTTTTT. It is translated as CASSQAQGDTGELFF.

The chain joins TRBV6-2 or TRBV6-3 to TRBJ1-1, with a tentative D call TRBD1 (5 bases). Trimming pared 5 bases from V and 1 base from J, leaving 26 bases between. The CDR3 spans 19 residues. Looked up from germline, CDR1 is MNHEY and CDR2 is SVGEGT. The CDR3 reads CASSPWRGPRGSGNTEAFF. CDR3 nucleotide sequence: TGTGCCAGCAGTCCCTGGCGGGGCCCAAGGGGATCGGGGAACACTGAAGCTTTCTTT.

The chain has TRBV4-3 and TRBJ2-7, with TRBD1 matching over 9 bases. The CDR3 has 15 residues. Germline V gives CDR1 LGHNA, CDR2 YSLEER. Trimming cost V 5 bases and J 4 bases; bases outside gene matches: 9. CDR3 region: CASSTGTGREYEQYF. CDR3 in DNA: TGCGCCAGCAGCACCGGGACAGGGAGAGAGTACGAGCAGTACTTC.

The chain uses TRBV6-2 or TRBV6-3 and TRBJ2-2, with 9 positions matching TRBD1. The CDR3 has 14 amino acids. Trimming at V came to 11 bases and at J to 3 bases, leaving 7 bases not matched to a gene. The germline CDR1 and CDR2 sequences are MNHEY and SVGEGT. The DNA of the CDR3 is TGTGCCGGAACAGGGGGCAGGGACACCGGGGAGCTGTTTTTT. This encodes CAGTGGRDTGELFF.

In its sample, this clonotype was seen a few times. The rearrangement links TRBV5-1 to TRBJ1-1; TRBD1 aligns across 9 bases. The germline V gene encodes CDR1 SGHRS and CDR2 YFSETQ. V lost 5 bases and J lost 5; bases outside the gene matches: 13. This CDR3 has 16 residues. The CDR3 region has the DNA TGCGCCAGCAGACCTGGGGACAGGGTGGATGAGACTGAAGCTTTCTTT. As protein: CASRPGDRVDETEAFF.

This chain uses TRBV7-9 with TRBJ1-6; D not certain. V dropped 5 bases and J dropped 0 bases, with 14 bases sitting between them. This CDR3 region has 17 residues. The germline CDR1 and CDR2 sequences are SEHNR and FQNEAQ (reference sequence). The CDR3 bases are TGTGCCAGCAGCGCACGACAAGGAAGCTCCTATAATTCACCCCTCCACTTT. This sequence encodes CASSARQGSSYNSPLHF.

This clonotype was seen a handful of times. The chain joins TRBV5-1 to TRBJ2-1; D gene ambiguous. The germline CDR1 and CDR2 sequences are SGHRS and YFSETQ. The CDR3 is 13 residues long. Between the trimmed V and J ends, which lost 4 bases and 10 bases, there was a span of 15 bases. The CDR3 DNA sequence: TGCGCCAGCAGCAGGGAAGGAGTTTACGAGCAGTTCTTC. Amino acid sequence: CASSREGVYEQFF. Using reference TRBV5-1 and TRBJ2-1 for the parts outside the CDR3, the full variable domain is KAGVTQTPRYLIKTRGQQVTLSCSPISGHRSVSWYQQTPGQGLQFLFEYFSETQRNKGNFPGRFSGRQFSNSRSEMNVSTLELGDSALYLCASSREGVYEQFFGPGTRLTVL.

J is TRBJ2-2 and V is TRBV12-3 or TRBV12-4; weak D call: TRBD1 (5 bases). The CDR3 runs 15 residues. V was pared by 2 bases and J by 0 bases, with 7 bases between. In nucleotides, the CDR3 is TGTGCCAGCAGTTTACAGGGTACGAACACCGGGGAGCTGTTTTTT. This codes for CASSLQGTNTGELFF.

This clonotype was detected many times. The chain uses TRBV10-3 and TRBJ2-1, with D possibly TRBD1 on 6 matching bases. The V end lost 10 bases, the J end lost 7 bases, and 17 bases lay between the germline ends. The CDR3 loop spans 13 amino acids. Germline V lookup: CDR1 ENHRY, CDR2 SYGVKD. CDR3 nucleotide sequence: TGTGCCACATACAGGGTGGGTGAAAATGAGCAGTTCTTC. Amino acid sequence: CATYRVGENEQFF.

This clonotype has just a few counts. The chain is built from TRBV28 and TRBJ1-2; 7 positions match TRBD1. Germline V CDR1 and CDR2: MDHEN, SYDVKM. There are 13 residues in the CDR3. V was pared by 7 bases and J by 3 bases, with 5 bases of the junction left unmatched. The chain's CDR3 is CASNTGQDYGYTF. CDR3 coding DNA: TGTGCCAGCAATACTGGACAGGACTATGGCTACACCTTC.

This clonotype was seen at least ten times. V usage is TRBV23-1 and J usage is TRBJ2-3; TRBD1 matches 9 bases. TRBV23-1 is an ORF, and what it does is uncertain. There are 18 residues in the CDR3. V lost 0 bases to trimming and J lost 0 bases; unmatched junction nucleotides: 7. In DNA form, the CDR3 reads TGCGCCAGCAGTCAATCGGGGGACAGGGTGGGTAGCACAGATACGCAGTATTTT. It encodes CASSQSGDRVGSTDTQYF.

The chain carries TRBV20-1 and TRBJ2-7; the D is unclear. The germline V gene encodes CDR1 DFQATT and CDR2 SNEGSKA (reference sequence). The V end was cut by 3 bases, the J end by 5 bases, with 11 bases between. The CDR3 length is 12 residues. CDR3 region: CSASRAVDEQYF. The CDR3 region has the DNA TGCAGTGCTAGTAGGGCCGTGGACGAGCAGTACTTC.

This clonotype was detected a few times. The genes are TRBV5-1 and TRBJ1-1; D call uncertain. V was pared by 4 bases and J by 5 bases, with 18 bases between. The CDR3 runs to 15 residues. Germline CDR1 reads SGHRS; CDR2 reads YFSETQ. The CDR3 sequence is CASSGLGSGMTEAFF. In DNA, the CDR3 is TGCGCCAGCAGCGGGCTGGGGAGCGGAATGACTGAAGCTTTCTTT.

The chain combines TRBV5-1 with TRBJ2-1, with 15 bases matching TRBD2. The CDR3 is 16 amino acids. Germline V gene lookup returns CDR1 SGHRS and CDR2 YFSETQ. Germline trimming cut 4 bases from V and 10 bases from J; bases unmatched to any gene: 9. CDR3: CASSQEPGTSGGEQFF. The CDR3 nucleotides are TGCGCCAGCAGCCAAGAGCCAGGGACTAGCGGGGGGGAGCAGTTCTTC. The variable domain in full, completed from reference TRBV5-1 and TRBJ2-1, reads KAGVTQTPRYLIKTRGQQVTLSCSPISGHRSVSWYQQTPGQGLQFLFEYFSETQRNKGNFPGRFSGRQFSNSRSEMNVSTLELGDSALYLCASSQEPGTSGGEQFFGPGTRLTVL.

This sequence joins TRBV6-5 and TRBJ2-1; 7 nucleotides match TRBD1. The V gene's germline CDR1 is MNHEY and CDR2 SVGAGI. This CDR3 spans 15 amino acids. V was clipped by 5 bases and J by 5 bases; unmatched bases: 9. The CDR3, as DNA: TGTGCCAGCAGTCCTACAGGGGCCGCACACAATGAGCAGTTCTTC. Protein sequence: CASSPTGAAHNEQFF.

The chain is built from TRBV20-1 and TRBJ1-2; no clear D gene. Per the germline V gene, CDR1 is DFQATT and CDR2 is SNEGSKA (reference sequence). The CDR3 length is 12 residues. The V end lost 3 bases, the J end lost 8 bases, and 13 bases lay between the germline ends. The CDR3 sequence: CSASGGLHGYTF. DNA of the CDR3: TGCAGTGCTAGTGGCGGTCTTCACGGCTACACCTTC.

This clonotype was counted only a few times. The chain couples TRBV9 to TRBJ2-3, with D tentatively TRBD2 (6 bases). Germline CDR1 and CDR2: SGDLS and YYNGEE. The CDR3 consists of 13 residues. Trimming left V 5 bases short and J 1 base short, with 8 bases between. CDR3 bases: TGTGCCAGCAGTCGGGAGCGCACAGATACGCAGTATTTT. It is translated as CASSRERTDTQYF. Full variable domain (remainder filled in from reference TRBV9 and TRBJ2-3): DSGVTQTPKHLITATGQRVTLRCSPRSGDLSVYWYQQSLDQGLQFLIQYYNGEERAKGNILERFSAQQFPDLHSELNLSSLELGDSALYFCASSRERTDTQYFGPGTRLTVL.